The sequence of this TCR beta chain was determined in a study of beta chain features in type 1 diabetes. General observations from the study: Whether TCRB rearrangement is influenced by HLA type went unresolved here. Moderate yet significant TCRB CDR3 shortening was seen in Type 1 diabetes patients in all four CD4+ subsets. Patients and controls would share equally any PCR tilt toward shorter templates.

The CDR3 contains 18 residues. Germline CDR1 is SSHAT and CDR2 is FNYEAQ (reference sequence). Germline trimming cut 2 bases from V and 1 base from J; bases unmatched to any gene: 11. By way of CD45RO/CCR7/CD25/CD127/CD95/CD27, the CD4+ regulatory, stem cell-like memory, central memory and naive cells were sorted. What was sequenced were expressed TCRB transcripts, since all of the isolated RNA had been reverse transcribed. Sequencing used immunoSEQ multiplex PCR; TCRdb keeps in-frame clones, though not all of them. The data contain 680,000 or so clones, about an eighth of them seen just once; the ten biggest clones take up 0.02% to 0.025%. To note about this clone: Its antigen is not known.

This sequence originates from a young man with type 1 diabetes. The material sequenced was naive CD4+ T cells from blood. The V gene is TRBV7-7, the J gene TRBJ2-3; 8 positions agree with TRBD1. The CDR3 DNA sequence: TGTGCCAGCAGCTTAATTGCGCCCGGGACAGGAGGCACAGATACGCAGTATTTT. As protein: CASSLIAPGTGGTDTQYF.